These 20 T cell receptor beta chains originate from one sample sequenced in a study of blood T cell repertoires in COVID-19. Repertoires were generated with immunoSEQ multiplex PCR, while TCRdb's copy carries only in-frame clones and drops some. The sample has some 260,000 clones, about 80% seen once. The sequenced material came from peripheral blood. Every receptor here comes from a woman of 80 years or more with acute or convalescent COVID-19.

The J gene is TRBJ1-1, the V gene TRBV7-9; D unresolved. The germline CDR1 and CDR2 sequences are SEHNR and FQNEAQ (reference sequence). The CDR3 extends over 11 amino acids. V was pared by 7 bases and J by 7 bases, with 10 bases between. CDR3 bases: TGTGCCAGCACCGGACTCAGTGAAGCTTTCTTT. Its protein is CASTGLSEAFF.

This chain uses TRBV2 with TRBJ1-2; TRBD1 might be the D (6 bases). CDR3 size: 12 residues. V dropped 6 bases and J dropped 2 bases, with 7 bases sitting between them. Germline values: CDR1 SNHLY, CDR2 FYNNEI. CDR3 amino acids: CASSGQNYGYTF. The CDR3 nucleotides read TGTGCCAGCAGCGGACAGAACTATGGCTACACCTTC.

V usage is TRBV6-5 and J usage is TRBJ2-7; TRBD1 might be the D (6 bases). CDR3 length equals 15 residues. Germline CDR1 MNHEY, CDR2 SVGAGI. Trimming pared 5 bases from V and 5 bases from J, leaving 19 bases between. CDR3 sequence (DNA): TGTGCCAGCAGTATGACGAGCTCTACAGGGAACGAGCAGTACTTC. Translation: CASSMTSSTGNEQYF.

The chain recombines TRBV29-1 with TRBJ2-1; TRBD1 aligns across 8 bases. The V gene's germline CDR1 is SQVTM and CDR2 ANQGSEA. This CDR3 region has 12 residues. J lost 8 bases, V lost 3 bases, and 3 bases had no gene match. The CDR3 DNA reads as TGCAGCGTTGATCAGGGGGCGGATGAGCAGTTCTTC. Its protein is CSVDQGADEQFF.

The chain has TRBV6-2 or TRBV6-3 and TRBJ2-7, with a tentative D call TRBD1 (7 bases). CDR1 is MNHEY and CDR2 is SVGEGT in the germline V gene. CDR3 length: 17 residues. The ends were cut back, 4 bases at V and 1 base at J, with 20 bases in the middle. DNA of the CDR3: TGTGCCAGCAGTTCCCCGGACAGGCCCGGGGGATCCTACGAGCAGTACTTC. It specifies CASSSPDRPGGSYEQYF.

This clone was found once. V gene TRBV6-5 combines with J gene TRBJ1-5; D is perhaps TRBD1 (6 bases). Germline lookup yields CDR1 MNHEY and CDR2 SVGAGI. The CDR3 covers 15 residues. The V gene lost 2 bases and the J gene lost 4 bases, with 12 bases spanning the gap. The CDR3: CASSYRGGRNQPQHF. The CDR3 coding sequence is TGTGCCAGCAGTTACCGGGGGGGGCGGAATCAGCCCCAGCATTTT.

This sequence joins TRBV5-1 and TRBJ1-2, with 12 nucleotides matching TRBD1. CDR3 length: 14 amino acids. Germline V gene lookup returns CDR1 SGHRS and CDR2 YFSETQ. Unmatched junction bases numbered 0, after V lost 0 bases and J lost 6 bases. The CDR3 reads CASSLGDRGHGYTF. DNA for the CDR3: TGCGCCAGCAGCTTGGGGGACAGGGGGCATGGCTACACCTTC. Full variable domain (remainder filled in from reference TRBV5-1 and TRBJ1-2): KAGVTQTPRYLIKTRGQQVTLSCSPISGHRSVSWYQQTPGQGLQFLFEYFSETQRNKGNFPGRFSGRQFSNSRSEMNVSTLELGDSALYLCASSLGDRGHGYTFGSGTRLTVV.

This clone was detected only a few times. The CDR3 region has the DNA TGCGCCAGCAGCTTGGCCCTTGACTACTACACAGATACGCAGTATTTT. Its translation is CASSLALDYYTDTQYF. The rearrangement links TRBV5-1 to TRBJ2-3, with a tentative D call TRBD2 (5 bases). Per the germline V gene, CDR1 is SGHRS and CDR2 is YFSETQ. This CDR3 spans 16 amino acids. V dropped 0 bases and J dropped 2 bases, with 13 bases sitting between them.

The V call is TRBV2, the J call TRBJ1-3; weak D call: TRBD1 (5 bases). The germline V gene encodes CDR1 SNHLY and CDR2 FYNNEI. Trimming pared 8 bases from V and 0 bases from J, leaving 17 bases between. The CDR3 totals 16 residues. CDR3 sequence: CASALTVTDSGNTIYF. CDR3 in DNA: TGTGCCAGCGCTTTGACAGTGACCGACTCTGGAAACACCATATATTTT.

The V call is TRBV7-2, the J call TRBJ1-1, with a weak D call TRBD1 (5 bases). CDR1 SGHTA and CDR2 FQGNSA come from the germline V gene. This CDR3 is 14 amino acids long. Trimming cost V 3 bases and J 11 bases, with 19 bases left between them. The CDR3 loop is CASSFKGFPSGAFF. DNA of the CDR3: TGTGCCAGCAGCTTTAAGGGGTTCCCCAGTGGGGCTTTCTTT. Full variable domain (rest looked up from reference TRBV7-2 and TRBJ1-1): GAGVSQSPSNKVTEKGKDVELRCDPISGHTALYWYRQSLGQGLEFLIYFQGNSAPDKSGLPSDRFSAERTGGSVSTLTIQRTQQEDSAVYLCASSFKGFPSGAFFGQGTRLTVV.

The CDR3 here is CASSDRVSGYGYTF. CDR3 bases: TGTGCCAGCAGCGACCGGGTTTCGGGCTATGGCTACACCTTC. V and J are TRBV2 and TRBJ1-2; no clear D. Trimming cost V 6 bases and J 4 bases, with 15 bases left between them. Germline values: CDR1 SNHLY, CDR2 FYNNEI. The CDR3 has 14 amino acids.

This clone was seen only a few times. The chain couples TRBV5-4 to TRBJ2-1, with 14 positions matching TRBD2. CDR3 length: 18 amino acids. V shed 5 bases and J 3 bases; nucleotides not matched to a gene: 10. The germline V gene has CDR1 SGHNT and CDR2 YYREEE (reference sequence). DNA of the CDR3: TGTGCCAGCAGTCCCGGGACTAGCGGGAGCGACGTCTACAATGAGCAGTTCTTC. Protein: CASSPGTSGSDVYNEQFF.

This sequence joins TRBV5-1 and TRBJ2-5, with a weak D call TRBD1 (6 bases). The CDR3 extends over 14 amino acids. V dropped 2 bases and J dropped 5 bases, with 13 bases sitting between them. The germline V gene encodes CDR1 SGHRS and CDR2 YFSETQ. The CDR3 DNA reads as TGCGCCAGCAGCTTTTCAGGGGTGGGGGAGACCCAGTACTTC. This codes for CASSFSGVGETQYF.

The V call is TRBV24-1, the J call TRBJ2-1, with TRBD2 identical over 8 bases. Per the germline V gene, CDR1 is KGHDR and CDR2 is SFDVKD. This CDR3 has 13 amino acids. Trimming cost V 8 bases and J 3 bases; bases outside gene matches: 2. CDR3 sequence reads: CATMREVYNEQFF. For the CDR3, the DNA is TGTGCCACCATGCGGGAGGTCTACAATGAGCAGTTCTTC.

The genes are TRBV19 and TRBJ1-1; TRBD1 aligns across 7 bases. Per germline, CDR1 LNHDA and CDR2 SQIVND (reference sequence). The CDR3 consists of 13 residues. J was trimmed by 0 bases and V by 8 bases; bases with no gene match: 3. CDR3 bases: TGTGCCAGTGAGGACAGGATGAACACTGAAGCTTTCTTT. It codes for CASEDRMNTEAFF.

This chain connects TRBV18 to TRBJ2-1; 15 bases map to TRBD2. This CDR3 has 16 residues. V gave up 2 bases and J gave up 8 bases; unmatched junction bases: 4. CDR1 and CDR2 from the germline V gene are KGHSH and LQKENI. CDR3 nucleotides: TGTGCCAGCTCACCAGGACTAGCGGGGGGGTTGGATGAGCAGTTCTTC. Its protein product is CASSPGLAGGLDEQFF.

The chain couples TRBV5-5 to TRBJ2-7; D perhaps matches TRBD1 (5 bases). The CDR3 is 11 amino acids. Germline-derived CDR1 and CDR2 are SGHKS and YYEKEE (reference sequence). The V end lost 0 bases, the J end lost 11 bases, and 9 bases lay between the germline ends. This CDR3 reads CASSLEAGKYF. CDR3 DNA sequence: TGTGCCAGCAGCTTGGAGGCAGGGAAGTACTTC.

The V call is TRBV29-1, the J call TRBJ2-1; D perhaps matches TRBD2 (6 bases). The germline V gene has CDR1 SQVTM and CDR2 ANQGSEA. Trimming took 1 base from V and 1 from J, leaving 14 bases between them. The CDR3 has 16 amino acids. In DNA, the CDR3 is TGCAGCGTTGAAGGGGGAGGCAGGAGGTCCTACAATGAGCAGTTCTTC. It translates to CSVEGGGRRSYNEQFF.

There are a few counts of this clone. This sequence joins TRBV12-5 and TRBJ2-1; 8 bases map to TRBD2. Trimming cost V 7 bases and J 5 bases; bases outside gene matches: 10. Germline CDR1 reads LGHNT; CDR2 reads FRNRAP. The CDR3 length is 15 residues. CDR3 in amino acids: CASAVAGLLNNEQFF. The CDR3 DNA is TGTGCTAGTGCCGTAGCGGGACTCTTGAACAATGAGCAGTTCTTC.

The chain couples TRBV7-6 to TRBJ2-3, with D maybe TRBD1 (6 bases). The germline V and J ends were trimmed by 4 bases and 4 bases, with 9 bases remaining between them. Germline assignment: CDR1 SGHVS and CDR2 FNYEAQ. This CDR3 comprises 13 residues. The chain's CDR3 is CASSSHRADTQYF. The CDR3 DNA reads as TGTGCCAGCAGCTCCCACAGGGCAGATACGCAGTATTTT.